What follows is one T cell receptor beta chain and its context. This entry belongs to a study of blood T cell repertoires in COVID-19. The overall study: The cDNA or gDNA used as material had been derived from T cells, B-cell-depleted T cells, or PBMCs.

The germline V gene encodes CDR1 MNHEY and CDR2 SMNVEV (reference sequence). CDR3 length equals 15 residues. With 4 bases clipped from V and 4 bases from J, the junction kept 6 bases outside the gene matches. Only in-frame clones appear in the TCRdb table, and some are missing; sequencing was by immunoSEQ multiplex PCR. The profile shows approximately 320,000 clones, 70% to 90% of them singletons. The sequence was obtained from a human donor in a cohort sampled during active COVID-19. Sequences were obtained from peripheral blood. This rearrangement joins TRBV27 to TRBJ2-2, with 7 bases fitting TRBD1. CDR3 loop: CASSSTGLVTGELFF. The CDR3 DNA follows: TGTGCCAGCAGTTCGACAGGGTTAGTCACCGGGGAGCTGTTTTTT.